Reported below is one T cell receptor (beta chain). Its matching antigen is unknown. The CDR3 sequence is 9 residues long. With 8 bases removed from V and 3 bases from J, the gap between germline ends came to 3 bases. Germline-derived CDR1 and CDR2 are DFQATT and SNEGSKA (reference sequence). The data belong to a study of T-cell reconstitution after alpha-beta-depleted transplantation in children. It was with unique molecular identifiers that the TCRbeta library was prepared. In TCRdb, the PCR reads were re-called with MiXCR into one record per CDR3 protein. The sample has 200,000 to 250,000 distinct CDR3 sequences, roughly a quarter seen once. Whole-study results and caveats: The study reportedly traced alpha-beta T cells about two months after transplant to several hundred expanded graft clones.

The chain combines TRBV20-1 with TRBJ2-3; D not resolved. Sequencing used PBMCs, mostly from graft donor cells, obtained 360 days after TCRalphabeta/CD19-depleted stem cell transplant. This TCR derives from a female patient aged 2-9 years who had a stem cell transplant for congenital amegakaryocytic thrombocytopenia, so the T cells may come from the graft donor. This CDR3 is CSLTDTQYF. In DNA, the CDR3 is TGCAGTCTAACAGATACGCAGTATTTT.